This entry features one T cell receptor (beta chain) sequence. Antigen specificity is unknown. The CDR3 loop spans 13 amino acids. CDR1 is MDHEN, CDR2 SYDVKM, per germline. The ends were cut back, 8 bases at V and 6 bases at J, with 13 bases in the middle. In making TCR cDNA, 5'RACE template switching added a universal primer site and UMIs to it. A single record per CDR3 protein comes from TCRdb applying MiXCR to the 5' RACE reads. The table records fewer than 450,000 distinct CDR3 sequences, around a tenth of them present only once. The sample belongs to a study of T cells after yellow fever vaccination. Study at large: SMART-Seq v4 Ultra Low Input served to prepare low-cell-number fractions. Overall study findings and caveats: Weaker overall was a secondary response that nonetheless peaked faster, on day 5 versus 15. Most primary-vaccination clones recurred post-booster (under 98% CD4, about 90% CD8).

The rearrangement links TRBV28 to TRBJ2-2; a possible D gene is TRBD1 (5 bases). Sequences were derived from PBMCs, sampled on the day of the first yellow fever vaccination. The sequence was obtained from a young man who received the YFV17D yellow fever vaccine. CDR3 protein: CASSRVSAGELFF. The CDR3 coding sequence is TGTGCCAGCTCCAGGGTTTCGGCCGGGGAGCTGTTTTTT.